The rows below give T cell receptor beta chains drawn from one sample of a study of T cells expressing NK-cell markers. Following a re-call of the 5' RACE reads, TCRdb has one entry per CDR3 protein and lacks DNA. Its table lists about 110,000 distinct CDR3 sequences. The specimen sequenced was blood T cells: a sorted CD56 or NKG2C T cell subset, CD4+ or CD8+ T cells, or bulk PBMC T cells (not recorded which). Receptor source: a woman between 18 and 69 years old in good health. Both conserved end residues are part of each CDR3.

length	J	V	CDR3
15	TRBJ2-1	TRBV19	CASSIPREGYNEQFF
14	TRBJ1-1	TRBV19	CASATWPGNTEAFF
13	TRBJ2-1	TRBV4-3	CASSQVGGNEQFF
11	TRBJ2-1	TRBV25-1	CASNSGNEQFF
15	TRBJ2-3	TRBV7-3	CASSPTGEYADTQYF
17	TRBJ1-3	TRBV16	CASSQQSPTGSGNTIYF
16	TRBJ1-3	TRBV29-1	CSVEGIDRDSGNTIYF
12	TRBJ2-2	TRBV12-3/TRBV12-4	CASSAGGGELFF
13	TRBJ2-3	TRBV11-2	CASGGPGTDTQYF
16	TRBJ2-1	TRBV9	CASSVASGGARNEQFF
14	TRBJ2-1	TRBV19	CASSISNDYNEQFF
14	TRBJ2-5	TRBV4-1	CASRVTLQGETQYF